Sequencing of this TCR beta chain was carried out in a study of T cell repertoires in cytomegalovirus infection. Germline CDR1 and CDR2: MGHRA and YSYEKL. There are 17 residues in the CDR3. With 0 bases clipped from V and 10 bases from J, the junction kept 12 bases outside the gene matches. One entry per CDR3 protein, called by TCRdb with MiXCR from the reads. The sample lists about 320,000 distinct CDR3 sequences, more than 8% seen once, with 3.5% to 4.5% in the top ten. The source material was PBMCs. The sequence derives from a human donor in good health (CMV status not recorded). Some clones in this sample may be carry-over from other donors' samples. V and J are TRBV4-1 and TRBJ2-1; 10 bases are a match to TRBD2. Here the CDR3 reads CASSQDPRASGSQEQFF. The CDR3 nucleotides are TGCGCCAGCAGCCAAGATCCAAGGGCTAGCGGGAGCCAGGAGCAGTTCTTC.